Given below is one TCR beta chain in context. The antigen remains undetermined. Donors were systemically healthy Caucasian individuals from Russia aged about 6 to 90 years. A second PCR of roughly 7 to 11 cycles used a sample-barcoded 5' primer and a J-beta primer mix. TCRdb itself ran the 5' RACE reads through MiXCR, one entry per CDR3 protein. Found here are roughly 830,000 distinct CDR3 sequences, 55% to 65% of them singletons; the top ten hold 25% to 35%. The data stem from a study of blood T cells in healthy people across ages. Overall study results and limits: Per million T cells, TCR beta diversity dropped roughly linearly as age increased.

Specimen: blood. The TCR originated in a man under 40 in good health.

The CDR3 reads CASSTTATTNEKLFF. In DNA form, the CDR3 reads TGTGCCAGCAGTACTACAGCAACAACTAATGAAAAACTGTTTTTT. The chain joins TRBV9 to TRBJ1-4; D uncertain. From germline, CDR1 is SGDLS and CDR2 YYNGEE. The CDR3 runs 15 residues. Trimming took off 5 bases at V and 0 bases at J, with 11 bases between the two ends. The complete variable domain, with remaining parts taken from reference TRBV9 and TRBJ1-4, reads DSGVTQTPKHLITATGQRVTLRCSPRSGDLSVYWYQQSLDQGLQFLIQYYNGEERAKGNILERFSAQQFPDLHSELNLSSLELGDSALYFCASSTTATTNEKLFFGSGTQLSVL.